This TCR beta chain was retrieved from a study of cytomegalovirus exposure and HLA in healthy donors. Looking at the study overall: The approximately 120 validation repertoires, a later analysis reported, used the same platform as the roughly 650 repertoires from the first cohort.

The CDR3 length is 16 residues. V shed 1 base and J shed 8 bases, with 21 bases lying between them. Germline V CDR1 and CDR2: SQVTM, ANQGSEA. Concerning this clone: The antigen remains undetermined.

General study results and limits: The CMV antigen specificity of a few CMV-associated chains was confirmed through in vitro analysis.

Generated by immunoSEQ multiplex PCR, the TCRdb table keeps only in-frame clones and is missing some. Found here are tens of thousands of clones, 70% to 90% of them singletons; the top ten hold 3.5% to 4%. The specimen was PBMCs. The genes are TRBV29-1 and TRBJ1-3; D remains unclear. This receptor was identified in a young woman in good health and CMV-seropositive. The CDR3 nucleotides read TGCAGCGTTGAAGTCATCCGCCTACCCCAGAGGTACACCATATATTTT. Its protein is CSVEVIRLPQRYTIYF.